This T cell receptor beta chain was identified during a study of blood T cell repertoires in COVID-19. Repertoires were generated with immunoSEQ multiplex PCR, while TCRdb's copy carries only in-frame clones and drops some. The sample holds roughly 100,000 clones, about 85% seen once. The CDR3 runs 14 residues. The germline gives CDR1 SNHLY, CDR2 FYNNEI. Trimming cost V 6 bases and J 5 bases, with 17 bases left between them. The chain links TRBV2 to TRBJ2-7, with D maybe TRBD2 (6 bases). Sequenced sample: peripheral blood. The source is a man older than 75 with active or convalescent COVID-19. The CDR3 loop is CASSPGGSGDEQYF. CDR3 coding DNA: TGTGCCAGCAGCCCGGGTGGCTCGGGGGACGAGCAGTACTTC.